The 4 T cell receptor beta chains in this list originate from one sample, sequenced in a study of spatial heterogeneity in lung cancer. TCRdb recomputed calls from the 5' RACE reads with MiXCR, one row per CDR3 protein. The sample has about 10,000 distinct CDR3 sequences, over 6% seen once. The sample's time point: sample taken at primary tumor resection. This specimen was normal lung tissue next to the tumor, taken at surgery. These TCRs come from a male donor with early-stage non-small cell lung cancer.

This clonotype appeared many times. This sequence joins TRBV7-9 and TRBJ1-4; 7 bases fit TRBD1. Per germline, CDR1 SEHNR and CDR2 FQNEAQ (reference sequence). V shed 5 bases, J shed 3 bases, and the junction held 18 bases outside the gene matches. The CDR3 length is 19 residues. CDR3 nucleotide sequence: TGTGCCAGCAGCCGTGGGACAGTAAAAACTCTTTCTGCTAATGAAAAACTGTTTTTT. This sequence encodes CASSRGTVKTLSANEKLFF.

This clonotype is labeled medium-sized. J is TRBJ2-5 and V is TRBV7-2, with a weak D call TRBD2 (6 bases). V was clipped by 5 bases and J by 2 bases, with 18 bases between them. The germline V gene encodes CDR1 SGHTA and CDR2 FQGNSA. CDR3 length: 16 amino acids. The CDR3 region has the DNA TGTGCCAGCAGCCAAACTCGCTCGCGGGGTCAAGAGACCCAGTACTTC. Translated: CASSQTRSRGQETQYF. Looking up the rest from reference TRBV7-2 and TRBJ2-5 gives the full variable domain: GAGVSQSPSNKVTEKGKDVELRCDPISGHTALYWYRQSLGQGLEFLIYFQGNSAPDKSGLPSDRFSAERTGGSVSTLTIQRTQQEDSAVYLCASSQTRSRGQETQYFGPGTRLLVL.

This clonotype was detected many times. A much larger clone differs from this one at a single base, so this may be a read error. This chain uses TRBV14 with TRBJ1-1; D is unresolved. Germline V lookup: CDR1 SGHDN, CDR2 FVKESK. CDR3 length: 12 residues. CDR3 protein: CVSGARATEAFF. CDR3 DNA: TGTGTCAGTGGTGCGAGGGCCACTGAAGCTTTCTTT. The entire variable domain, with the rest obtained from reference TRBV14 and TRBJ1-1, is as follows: EAGVTQFPSHSVIEKGQTVTLRCDPISGHDNLYWYRRVMGKEIKFLLHFVKESKQDESGMPNNRFLAERTGGTYSTLKVQPAELEDSGVYFCVSGARATEAFFGQGTRLTVV.

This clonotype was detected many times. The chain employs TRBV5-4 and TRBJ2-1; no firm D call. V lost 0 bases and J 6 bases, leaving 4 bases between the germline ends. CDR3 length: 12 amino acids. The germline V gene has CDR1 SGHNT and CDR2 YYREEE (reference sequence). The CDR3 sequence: CASSLGSNEQFF. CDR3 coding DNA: TGTGCCAGCAGCTTGGGAAGCAATGAGCAGTTCTTC. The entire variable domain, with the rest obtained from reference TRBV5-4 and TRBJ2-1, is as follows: ETGVTQSPTHLIKTRGQQVTLRCSSQSGHNTVSWYQQALGQGPQFIFQYYREEENGRGNFPPRFSGLQFPNYSSELNVNALELDDSALYLCASSLGSNEQFFGPGTRLTVL.